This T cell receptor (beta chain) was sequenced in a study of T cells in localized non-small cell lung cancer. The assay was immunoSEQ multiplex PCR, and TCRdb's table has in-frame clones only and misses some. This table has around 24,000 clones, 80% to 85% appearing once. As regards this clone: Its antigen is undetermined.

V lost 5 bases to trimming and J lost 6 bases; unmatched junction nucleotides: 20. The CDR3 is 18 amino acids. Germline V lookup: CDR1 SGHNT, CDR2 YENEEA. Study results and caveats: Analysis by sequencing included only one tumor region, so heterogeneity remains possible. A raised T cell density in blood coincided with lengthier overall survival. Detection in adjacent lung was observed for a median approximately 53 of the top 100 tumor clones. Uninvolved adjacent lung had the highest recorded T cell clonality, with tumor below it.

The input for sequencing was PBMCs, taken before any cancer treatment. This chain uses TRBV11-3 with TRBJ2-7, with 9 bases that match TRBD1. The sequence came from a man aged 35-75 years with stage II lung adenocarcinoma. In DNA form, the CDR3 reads TGTGCCAGCAGCCCCTCAGGGGGCGACAGGGGGACTACAACCGAGCAGTACTTC. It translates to CASSPSGGDRGTTTEQYF.